These T cell receptor beta chains were read from a single sample in a study of T cell responses to AZD1222 COVID-19 vaccine. TCRdb's table, derived via immunoSEQ multiplex PCR, lists solely in-frame clones and lacks some. This sample has about 100,000 clones, with roughly 92% found just once. The source material was peripheral blood, sampled 28 days after the second AZD1222 dose. The source of these receptors is an adult who received the AZD1222 COVID-19 vaccine. Each CDR3 is given with its conserved first and last residue. A D gene is named only where the DNA matches it firmly. The size entry is marked missing in some rows and otherwise reads once, few, many or a size class.

size	D	length	V	J	CDR3	DNA
NA	NA	14	TRBV15	TRBJ1-4	CATSRGGNNEKLFF	TGTGCCACCAGCAGAGGGGGAAATAATGAAAAACTGTTTTTT
NA	TRBD2	17	TRBV10-3	TRBJ2-1	CAISELQGLAGDNEQFF	TGTGCCATCAGTGAGCTACAGGGACTAGCGGGGGACAATGAGCAGTTCTTC
once	NA	15	TRBV5-1	TRBJ2-1	CASSLAGGDYNEQFF	TGCGCCAGCAGCTTGGCCGGAGGTGACTACAATGAGCAGTTCTTC
NA	NA	13	TRBV14	TRBJ1-1	CASSRMMNTEAFF	TGTGCCAGCAGTCGTATGATGAACACTGAAGCTTTCTTT
NA	TRBD2	15	TRBV24-1	TRBJ2-1	CATSGSSGAYNEQFF	TGTGCCACGTCCGGATCTAGCGGGGCATACAATGAGCAGTTCTTC
NA	NA	12	TRBV5-6	TRBJ1-5	CASSLSNQPQHF	TGTGCCAGCAGCTTGAGCAATCAGCCCCAGCATTTT
NA	TRBD1	14	TRBV19	TRBJ2-1	CASNYRDRVHEQFF	TGTGCCAGTAATTACCGGGACAGGGTGCATGAGCAGTTCTTC
NA	TRBD2	14	TRBV5-1	TRBJ2-1	CASSLTSGSNEQFF	TGCGCCAGCAGCTTGACTAGCGGGAGCAATGAGCAGTTCTTC
NA	NA	12	TRBV19	TRBJ1-5	CASSIVDQPQHF	TGTGCCAGTAGTATAGTCGATCAGCCCCAGCATTTT
NA	NA	12	TRBV11-2	TRBJ1-2	CASSYDSYGYTF	TGTGCCAGCAGCTACGACAGTTACGGCTACACCTTC
NA	TRBD2	18	TRBV5-1	TRBJ2-6	CASTHGEGLWDGANVLTF	TGCGCCAGCACCCACGGGGAGGGGCTTTGGGATGGGGCCAACGTCCTGACTTTC
NA	NA	14	TRBV15	TRBJ1-4	CATSRDVTEEKLFF	TGTGCCACCAGCAGAGATGTAACAGAAGAAAAACTGTTTTTT
NA	NA	15	TRBV4-1	TRBJ2-5	CASSQDGVGGETQYF	TGCGCCAGCAGCCAAGATGGGGTTGGGGGAGAGACCCAGTACTTC
NA	TRBD2	17	TRBV3-1/TRBV3-2	TRBJ2-3	CASSQGLAGGRADTQYF	TGTGCCAGCAGCCAAGGACTAGCGGGAGGGCGGGCAGATACGCAGTATTTT
once	NA	20	TRBV24-1	TRBJ2-5	CATSVGRGQVSFGTGATQYF	TGTGCCACCAGTGTGGGGAGGGGACAGGTTTCTTTCGGTACCGGGGCGACCCAGTACTTC
NA	TRBD1	14	TRBV30	TRBJ1-5	CAWSLGQGNQPQHF	TGTGCCTGGAGTCTCGGACAGGGGAATCAGCCCCAGCATTTT